Listed here are 21 T cell receptor beta chains from one sample, sequenced in a study of blood T cell repertoires in COVID-19. Libraries were prepared by immunoSEQ multiplex PCR; TCRdb keeps only in-frame clonotypes and omits some of them. The data show 150,000 to 200,000 clones, approximately 91% seen once. Sequenced input: peripheral blood. All receptors derive from a man in his sixties or seventies with active or convalescent COVID-19.

V is TRBV5-8 and J is TRBJ1-2; no firm D call. Trimming cost V 2 bases and J 6 bases, with 8 bases left between them. Germline CDR1 reads SGHTS; CDR2 reads YDEGEE. The CDR3 totals 12 residues. The CDR3 DNA reads as TGTGCCAGCAGCTTATATGGAGATGGCTACACCTTC. It translates to CASSLYGDGYTF.

The gene calls are TRBV5-4 and TRBJ2-2; TRBD1 matches at 9 bases. The CDR3 length is 18 residues. Germline V gene sequence: CDR1 SGHNT, CDR2 YYREEE (reference sequence). The V and J ends lost 3 bases and 6 bases, in that order; junction bases with no gene match: 15. CDR3 sequence reads: CASSSQIPGQGKAGELFF. The CDR3 DNA sequence: TGTGCCAGCAGCTCTCAGATTCCGGGACAGGGAAAGGCCGGGGAGCTGTTTTTT.

The chain couples TRBV6-5 to TRBJ1-3, with a tentative D call TRBD1 (5 bases). The length of the CDR3 is 16 residues. The V end was cut by 2 bases, the J end by 3 bases, with 14 bases between. Per the germline V gene, CDR1 is MNHEY and CDR2 is SVGAGI. The CDR3 spells CASSYRSTVRGNTIYF. The CDR3 bases are TGTGCCAGCAGTTACCGCTCGACAGTTCGTGGAAACACCATATATTTT.

The chain links TRBV7-6 to TRBJ1-5; a weak D match, TRBD1 (5 bases). The ends were cut back, 5 bases at V and 3 bases at J, with 11 bases in the middle. This CDR3 spans 14 amino acids. The germline V gene has CDR1 SGHVS and CDR2 FNYEAQ. The chain's CDR3 is CASSRGEFNQPQHF. Written as DNA, the CDR3 is TGTGCCAGCAGCCGGGGGGAATTCAATCAGCCCCAGCATTTT. Complete variable domain (other parts from reference TRBV7-6 and TRBJ1-5): GAGVSQSPRYKVTKRGQDVALRCDPISGHVSLYWYRQALGQGPEFLTYFNYEAQQDKSGLPNDRFSAERPEGSISTLTIQRTEQRDSAMYRCASSRGEFNQPQHFGDGTRLSIL.

Only a few counts were recorded for this clone. V usage is TRBV27 and J usage is TRBJ1-2, with TRBD1 as a possible D gene (6 bases). Trimming removed 0 bases at V and 2 bases at J, with 10 bases between. CDR1 is MNHEY, CDR2 SMNVEV, per germline (reference sequence). The CDR3 is 15 residues long. The CDR3 sequence: CASSLSNQGNYGYTF. The DNA for the CDR3 is TGTGCCAGCAGTTTATCGAACCAGGGGAACTATGGCTACACCTTC.

The chain joins TRBV20-1 to TRBJ1-2; a possible D gene is TRBD1 (6 bases). The V end lost 3 bases, the J end lost 5 bases, and 13 bases lay between the germline ends. The germline V gene encodes CDR1 DFQATT and CDR2 SNEGSKA (reference sequence). The CDR3 sequence is 13 residues long. As DNA, the CDR3 is TGCAGTGCTAGTCAGATCACAGGGTATGGCTACACCTTC. Translation: CSASQITGYGYTF.

The genes are TRBV24-1 and TRBJ1-2; D may be TRBD1 (6 bases). Germline CDR1 and CDR2: KGHDR and SFDVKD. The germline V and J ends were trimmed by 6 bases and 0 bases, with 13 bases remaining between them. This CDR3 comprises 15 residues. The CDR3 is CATSSLQGPNYGYTF. CDR3 coding DNA: TGTGCCACCAGTAGCTTACAGGGACCTAACTATGGCTACACCTTC.

This clone was recorded only once. Distinct nucleotide sequences in the sample also encode this CDR3. The chain has TRBV5-1 and TRBJ2-2; 7 bases are shared with TRBD1. Germline V CDR1 and CDR2: SGHRS, YFSETQ. V lost 0 bases to trimming and J lost 1 base; unmatched junction nucleotides: 0. The CDR3 consists of 15 residues. The CDR3 sequence: CASSLDRGNTGELFF. CDR3 coding DNA: TGCGCCAGCAGCTTGGACAGGGGGAACACCGGGGAGCTGTTTTTT.

The chain recombines TRBV7-8 with TRBJ2-1; TRBD1 matches at 7 bases. V gave up 0 bases and J gave up 6 bases; unmatched junction bases: 2. The length of the CDR3 is 14 residues. Germline loops: CDR1 SGHVS, CDR2 FQNEAQ. CDR3 DNA: TGTGCCAGCAGCTTAGCGCCAGGGGGCAATGAGCAGTTCTTC. This translates into CASSLAPGGNEQFF.

The J gene is TRBJ1-5, the V gene TRBV4-3, with no clear D. Germline V lookup: CDR1 LGHNA, CDR2 YSLEER. V lost 0 bases to trimming and J lost 4 bases, with 4 bases between them. The length of the CDR3 is 13 residues. Here the CDR3 reads CASSQDQNQPQHF. CDR3 sequence (DNA): TGCGCCAGCAGCCAAGATCAGAATCAGCCCCAGCATTTT.

CDR3 sequence (DNA): TGTGCCAGCAGCTTGGTTTTGTACAGGGGGGGGCCGGACACTGAAGCTTTCTTT. Amino acid sequence: CASSLVLYRGGPDTEAFF. The V and J genes are TRBV5-6 and TRBJ1-1; TRBD1 matches 8 bases. The CDR3 covers 18 residues. Germline V CDR1 and CDR2: SGHDT, YYEEEE. Unmatched junction bases numbered 13, after V lost 0 bases and J lost 3 bases.

The rearrangement joins TRBV7-2 to TRBJ2-1; TRBD2 matches 14 bases. Germline CDR1 is SGHTA and CDR2 is FQGNSA. Losses at the gene ends were 11 bases for V and 9 bases for J; bases not matched to a gene: 9. CDR3 length: 14 residues. As DNA, the CDR3 is TGTGCCGACCAGACTAGCGGGGGGGCATTTGAGCAGTTCTTC. It specifies CADQTSGGAFEQFF. The full variable domain, with the rest looked up from reference TRBV7-2 and TRBJ2-1, is GAGVSQSPSNKVTEKGKDVELRCDPISGHTALYWYRQSLGQGLEFLIYFQGNSAPDKSGLPSDRFSAERTGGSVSTLTIQRTQQEDSAVYLCADQTSGGAFEQFFGPGTRLTVL.

This chain joins TRBV30 and TRBJ2-1; TRBD2 aligns across 7 bases. CDR1 is GTSNPN and CDR2 is SVGIG in the germline V gene (reference sequence). V shed 2 bases and J 0 bases; nucleotides not matched to a gene: 13. The CDR3 is 18 residues long. Written as DNA, the CDR3 is TGTGCCTGGAGTTGGACTAGTGGAATGAGGGTCTCCTACAATGAGCAGTTCTTC. Its translation: CAWSWTSGMRVSYNEQFF.

V gene TRBV19 combines with J gene TRBJ1-5; 7 nucleotides agree with TRBD1. V was pared by 1 base and J by 1 base, with 13 bases of the junction left unmatched. The CDR3 spans 19 residues. Germline lookup yields CDR1 LNHDA and CDR2 SQIVND (reference sequence). CDR3 sequence (DNA): TGTGCCAGTAGTATAGGGGGGACAGCGGTATGGGGAAGCAATCAGCCCCAGCATTTT. Protein: CASSIGGTAVWGSNQPQHF. Combining the CDR3 with reference TRBV19 and TRBJ1-5 gives the whole variable domain DGGITQSPKYLFRKEGQNVTLSCEQNLNHDAMYWYRQDPGQGLRLIYYSQIVNDFQKGDIAEGYSVSREKKESFPLTVTSAQKNPTAFYLCASSIGGTAVWGSNQPQHFGDGTRLSIL.

DNA for the CDR3: TGCGCCAGCAGCCCGGAAGGGGGGGCCCCCTACTACGAGCAGTACTTC. Its translation: CASSPEGGAPYYEQYF. The rearrangement links TRBV4-1 to TRBJ2-7, with D possibly matching TRBD2 (7 bases). Germline V gene sequence: CDR1 MGHRA, CDR2 YSYEKL. V lost 4 bases and J lost 3, with 19 bases in between. The CDR3 has 16 residues.

The rearrangement uses TRBV2 and TRBJ1-2, with TRBD1 matching 7 bases. The CDR3 runs 13 residues. The V gene end was trimmed by 6 bases and the J gene end by 5 bases; junction bases not matched to a gene: 6. Looked up from germline, CDR1 is SNHLY and CDR2 is FYNNEI. Here the CDR3 reads CASRDRFGYGYTF. The CDR3 nucleotides are TGTGCCAGCAGGGACAGGTTTGGATATGGCTACACCTTC.

The CDR3 DNA reads TGTGCCAGCGCCAGAAAAACGGCCGGGAGCTCTGGAAACACCATATATTTT. It translates to CASARKTAGSSGNTIYF. The genes are TRBV19 and TRBJ1-3, with no clear D. CDR3 length: 17 residues. Germline V gene sequence: CDR1 LNHDA, CDR2 SQIVND (reference sequence). V was shortened by 9 bases and J by 0 bases, with 21 bases between the two germline ends.

The chain links TRBV28 to TRBJ1-5; 7 bases agree with TRBD1. The CDR3 has 14 amino acids. V was pared by 6 bases and J by 4 bases, with 6 bases of the junction left unmatched. Germline lookup yields CDR1 MDHEN and CDR2 SYDVKM. The CDR3, as DNA: TGTGCCAGCAGCTTGGGACAGTCAAATCAGCCCCAGCATTTT. The encoded protein is CASSLGQSNQPQHF. Supplemented by reference TRBV28 and TRBJ1-5, the full variable domain reads DVKVTQSSRYLVKRTGEKVFLECVQDMDHENMFWYRQDPGLGLRLIYFSYDVKMKEKGDIPEGYSVSREKKERFSLILESASTNQTSMYLCASSLGQSNQPQHFGDGTRLSIL.

The chain joins TRBV7-2 to TRBJ2-2; D gene ambiguous. CDR1 and CDR2 (germline): SGHTA, FQGNSA. The CDR3 totals 13 residues. V was shortened by 1 base and J by 13 bases, with 13 bases between the two germline ends. The CDR3 region is CASSLGTPGRLFF. Here the CDR3 DNA reads TGTGCCAGCAGCTTAGGAACCCCGGGTAGGCTGTTTTTT.

The gene calls are TRBV19 and TRBJ2-5; TRBD1 matches 9 bases. CDR3 length: 19 amino acids. Germline V CDR1 and CDR2: LNHDA, SQIVND (reference sequence). J lost 4 bases, V lost 4 bases, and 19 bases had no gene match. In DNA form, the CDR3 reads TGTGCCAGTAGTACAACGCCCGGGACAGGGCAAGAGGCGGGAGAGACCCAGTACTTC. Its translation: CASSTTPGTGQEAGETQYF.

The chain combines TRBV6-5 with TRBJ2-3, with D hard to call. The germline V gene encodes CDR1 MNHEY and CDR2 SVGAGI. The CDR3 consists of 14 residues. The ends were cut back, 6 bases at V and 0 bases at J, with 10 bases in the middle. The CDR3 DNA reads as TGTGCCAGCAGCGGTCGCGCGAGCACAGATACGCAGTATTTT. Translation: CASSGRASTDTQYF.